The TCR beta chain under discussion was sequenced for a study of blood T cell repertoires in COVID-19. Produced via immunoSEQ multiplex PCR; TCRdb's table is partial and in-frame only. Among roughly 230,000 clones listed, over 70% were seen once. Trimming stripped 0 bases from V and 6 bases from J, with 15 bases between. CDR1 is MNHNS, CDR2 SASEGT, per germline. The CDR3 loop spans 15 amino acids. The sequencing input was peripheral blood. The gene calls are TRBV6-1 and TRBJ2-7, with D perhaps matching TRBD2 (6 bases). The sequence was collected from a man aged 35 to 55 with acute or convalescent COVID-19. The CDR3 here is CASSEAEGLISEQYF. CDR3 in DNA: TGTGCCAGCAGTGAAGCGGAGGGACTTATCAGCGAGCAGTACTTC.